Below, 20 T cell receptor beta chains from the same sample are listed, as sequenced in a study of cytomegalovirus exposure and HLA in healthy donors. PCR involved 60 Vbeta and 13 Jbeta primers. Repertoires were generated with immunoSEQ multiplex PCR, while TCRdb's copy carries only in-frame clones and drops some. The sample yields about 98,000 clones, about 74% seen once. Source material: PBMCs. These receptors originate from a man between 60 and 70 years old in good health and CMV-seropositive.

This clone was detected only a few times. The rearrangement joins TRBV4-1 to TRBJ2-7; TRBD1 aligns across 12 bases. The CDR3 runs 15 residues. Trimming took 4 bases from V and 7 from J; bases not matched to a gene: 8. Germline-derived CDR1 and CDR2 are MGHRA and YSYEKL. The CDR3, as DNA: TGCGCCAGCAGCCCCCTCGGGACAGGGGGCGATGAGCAGTACTTC. Amino acid sequence: CASSPLGTGGDEQYF.

The V call is TRBV5-4, the J call TRBJ2-1, with 12 bases lining up with TRBD1. The CDR3 has 16 residues. CDR1 is SGHNT, CDR2 YYREEE, per germline (reference sequence). The trim removed 4 bases at V and 3 bases at J, leaving 5 bases unmatched. CDR3 nucleotides: TGTGCCAGCAGCCACAGGGACAGGGGGCTCTACAATGAGCAGTTCTTC. Translation gives CASSHRDRGLYNEQFF.

This clone occurred once. The V and J genes are TRBV9 and TRBJ2-7; 8 nucleotides agree with TRBD1. The V gene end was trimmed by 1 base and the J gene end by 0 bases; junction bases not matched to a gene: 6. The germline V gene encodes CDR1 SGDLS and CDR2 YYNGEE. The CDR3 extends over 16 amino acids. CDR3 nucleotide sequence: TGTGCCAGCAGCGTAACCCCCGGGACAGGCTCCTACGAGCAGTACTTC. It yields the protein CASSVTPGTGSYEQYF.

V usage is TRBV18 and J usage is TRBJ1-2; a possible D gene is TRBD1 (5 bases). There are 15 residues in the CDR3. The germline gives CDR1 KGHSH, CDR2 LQKENI. V dropped 2 bases and J dropped 7 bases, with 17 bases sitting between them. CDR3 sequence reads: CASSPEEGRGFGYTF. CDR3 sequence (DNA): TGTGCCAGCTCACCAGAGGAGGGACGGGGTTTTGGCTACACCTTC. The full variable domain, completed using reference TRBV18 and TRBJ1-2, is NAGVMQNPRHLVRRRGQEARLRCSPMKGHSHVYWYRQLPEEGLKFMVYLQKENIIDESGMPKERFSAEFPKEGPSILRIQQVVRGDSAAYFCASSPEEGRGFGYTFGSGTRLTVV.

J is TRBJ2-5 and V is TRBV7-9; D unresolved. This CDR3 is 15 amino acids long. Germline lookup yields CDR1 SEHNR and CDR2 FQNEAQ (reference sequence). With 1 base removed from V and 9 bases from J, the gap between germline ends came to 18 bases. The CDR3 region has the DNA TGTGCCAGCAGCTTAGGTGGCTACCAAGGCGCGGCCCAGTACTTC. It encodes CASSLGGYQGAAQYF.

V usage is TRBV7-6 and J usage is TRBJ2-2; D is unresolved. The V and J ends lost 5 bases and 8 bases respectively, with 9 bases between them. CDR3 length: 12 amino acids. Germline CDR1 is SGHVS and CDR2 is FNYEAQ. CDR3 loop: CASSGPGGELFF. The CDR3 DNA is TGTGCCAGCAGCGGGCCTGGGGGGGAGCTGTTTTTT.

This sequence joins TRBV21-1 and TRBJ1-1. TRBV21-1 represents a pseudogene. The CDR3 runs to 15 residues. The DNA of the CDR3 is TGTGCCAGCAGCAAAAGCGGGGGCGCGGACACTGAAGCTTTCTTT. This translates into CASSKSGGADTEAFF.

The chain uses TRBV11-3 and TRBJ2-5, with TRBD1 as a possible D gene (5 bases). CDR1 and CDR2 from the germline V gene are SGHNT and YENEEA. V was cut by 2 bases and J by 9 bases, with 10 bases left in between. This CDR3 is 12 amino acids long. CDR3 DNA sequence: TGTGCCAGCAGCTTAAGGGGCGGTTCCCAGTACTTC. The encoded protein is CASSLRGGSQYF.

The chain employs TRBV5-6 and TRBJ1-1; no clear D. CDR3 length equals 12 residues. Trimming shortened V by 1 base and J by 5 bases, and 6 bases separated the two germline ends. CDR1 and CDR2 from the germline V gene are SGHDT and YYEEEE. The CDR3 reads CASSLFVTEAFF. The CDR3 DNA is TGTGCCAGCAGCTTGTTTGTAACTGAAGCTTTCTTT.

This clone was counted between two and nine times. V and J are TRBV6-5 and TRBJ1-4; D gene ambiguous. Germline CDR1 MNHEY, CDR2 SVGAGI. There are 15 residues in the CDR3. V was trimmed by 0 bases and J by 8 bases, leaving 13 bases between them. DNA of the CDR3: TGTGCCAGCAGTTACTCGACGGGAGGGAGAGAAAAACTGTTTTTT. Residues: CASSYSTGGREKLFF.

The V call is TRBV30, the J call TRBJ2-5; 12 positions agree with TRBD2. This CDR3 is built from 16 residues. CDR1 is GTSNPN, CDR2 SVGIG, per germline (reference sequence). Trimming at V came to 2 bases and at J to 1 base, leaving 5 bases not matched to a gene. CDR3 sequence reads: CAWSSASGGAQETQYF. The CDR3 nucleotides are TGTGCCTGGAGTTCAGCTAGCGGGGGGGCCCAAGAGACCCAGTACTTC.

This clone appeared once. The genes are TRBV29-1 and TRBJ2-3; maybe TRBD2 (5 bases). Germline V CDR1 and CDR2: SQVTM, ANQGSEA. V was trimmed by 4 bases and J by 2 bases, leaving 10 bases between them. This CDR3 comprises 13 residues. This CDR3 reads CSVGRLLTDTQYF. CDR3 DNA: TGCAGCGTTGGGAGACTACTCACAGATACGCAGTATTTT.

This clone was seen a few times. CDR3 protein: CASSPGGSSNQPQHF. The CDR3, as DNA: TGTGCCAGCAGCCCAGGGGGTAGTAGCAATCAGCCCCAGCATTTT. V is TRBV6-1 and J is TRBJ1-5; TRBD1 agrees at 7 bases. The CDR3 covers 15 residues. The ends lost 6 bases at V and 0 bases at J; junction bases unmatched: 5. Germline V gives CDR1 MNHNS, CDR2 SASEGT.

Regarding this clone: At one end the junction does not follow the germline gene, possibly because of a read error. V is TRBV19 and J is TRBJ2-7, with a possible D match to TRBD2 (6 bases). Germline V gene sequence: CDR1 LNHDA, CDR2 SQIVND (reference sequence). The CDR3 loop spans 14 amino acids. The CDR3 DNA sequence: TGTGCCAGTAGTATATATTTCCGGGATCGGGAGCAGTGGTTC. It encodes CASSIYFRDREQWF.

In its sample, this clone was seen once. The chain joins TRBV12-5 to TRBJ1-1; TRBD1 agrees at 7 bases. CDR1 LGHNT and CDR2 FRNRAP come from the germline V gene. V dropped 5 bases and J dropped 3; count of bases not matched to a gene: 9. This CDR3 contains 15 residues. The CDR3 DNA follows: TGTGCTAGTGGTCCGCACAGGGGCAGGGACACTGAAGCTTTCTTT. The encoded protein is CASGPHRGRDTEAFF.

V usage is TRBV5-4 and J usage is TRBJ2-5; D gene uncertain. Per the germline V gene, CDR1 is SGHNT and CDR2 is YYREEE (reference sequence). The CDR3 is 14 amino acids. Trimming stripped 1 base from V and 0 bases from J, with 7 bases between. The CDR3 DNA sequence: TGTGCCAGCAGCTTGCGACAAAACCAAGAGACCCAGTACTTC. Its protein product is CASSLRQNQETQYF.

The V call is TRBV4-1, the J call TRBJ1-5; D gene ambiguous. CDR1 MGHRA and CDR2 YSYEKL come from the germline V gene. The CDR3 is made up of 13 amino acids. The V gene lost 1 base and the J gene lost 6 bases, with 7 bases spanning the gap. The CDR3 bases are TGCGCCAGCAGCCAAGTTGGGAGTCAGCCCCAGCATTTT. Protein sequence: CASSQVGSQPQHF.

V usage is TRBV28 and J usage is TRBJ2-5; 12 bases are a match to TRBD2. The germline V gene has CDR1 MDHEN and CDR2 SYDVKM. The CDR3 is 15 amino acids. V gave up 5 bases and J gave up 4 bases; unmatched junction bases: 5. As DNA, the CDR3 is TGTGCCAGCAGTCCTAGCGGGGGGGTCGTAGAGACCCAGTACTTC. Protein: CASSPSGGVVETQYF.

This clone was seen only a few times. The CDR3 DNA reads as TGCGCCAGCAGTCAACAGGGAGCTAATGAAAAACTGTTTTTT. It translates to CASSQQGANEKLFF. The J gene is TRBJ1-4, the V gene TRBV5-1; possible D gene TRBD1, 6 bases. Germline assignment: CDR1 SGHRS and CDR2 YFSETQ. The CDR3 length is 14 residues. V was pared by 5 bases and J by 3 bases, with 11 bases between.

The rearrangement links TRBV7-9 to TRBJ2-1; 7 bases align to TRBD1. CDR1 SEHNR and CDR2 FQNEAQ come from the germline V gene (reference sequence). With 1 base clipped from V and 4 bases from J, the junction kept 1 base outside the gene matches. CDR3 length equals 14 residues. The CDR3, as DNA: TGTGCCAGCAGCTTAGTGGGACAGTACAATGAGCAGTTCTTC. Translating it yields CASSLVGQYNEQFF.